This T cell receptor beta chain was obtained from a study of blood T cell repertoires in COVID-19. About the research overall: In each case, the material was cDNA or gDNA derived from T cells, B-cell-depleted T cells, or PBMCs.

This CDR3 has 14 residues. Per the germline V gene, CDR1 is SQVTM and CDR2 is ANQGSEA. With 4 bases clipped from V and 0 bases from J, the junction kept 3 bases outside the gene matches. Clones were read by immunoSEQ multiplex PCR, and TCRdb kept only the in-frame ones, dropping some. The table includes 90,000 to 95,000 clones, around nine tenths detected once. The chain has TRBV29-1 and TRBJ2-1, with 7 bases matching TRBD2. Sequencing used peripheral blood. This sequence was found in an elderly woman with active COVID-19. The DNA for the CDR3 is TGCAGCGTTGCGCGCGGGAGCTCCTACAATGAGCAGTTCTTC. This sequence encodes CSVARGSSYNEQFF.